This TCR beta chain was documented in a study of CD8 T cells in Susac syndrome. Germline assignment: CDR1 SGHDT and CDR2 YYEEEE. V lost 3 bases and J lost 7, with 20 bases in between. The CDR3 totals 15 residues. FACS was used to enrich TEMRA cells, whereas the CD8+ and CD4+ T cells were obtained by negative isolation. Random-hexamer reverse transcription was applied to roughly 0.5 to 1 ug RNA. From the immunoSEQ multiplex PCR reads, TCRdb called clonotypes with MiXCR, one entry per CDR3 protein. The table lists some 190,000 distinct CDR3 sequences, about 94% of them singletons. Sequenced material: CD4+ T cells from PBMCs. V is TRBV5-6 and J is TRBJ2-7; D may be TRBD1 or TRBD2 (5 bases each). This clonotype was obtained from a human donor with multiple sclerosis. The CDR3 protein is CASSSWERGHEEQYF. CDR3 bases: TGTGCCAGCAGCTCCTGGGAGCGAGGACACGAGGAGCAGTACTTC.